The rows below give T cell receptor beta chains drawn from one sample of a study of T cell responses to AZD1222 COVID-19 vaccine. Method: immunoSEQ multiplex PCR; TCRdb's copy keeps in-frame clones and lacks some. The sample carries about 120,000 clones, 85% to 95% recorded once. Sequencing used peripheral blood, obtained on day 0 of AZD1222 vaccination. These receptors originate from an adult in good health. Each CDR3 is given with its conserved first and last residue. A D gene is named only where the DNA matches it firmly. The size of a clone is reported for some rows only, either as once, few or many, or as a class for expanded clones.

V gene: TRBV7-2
D gene: -
J gene: TRBJ2-5
clone size: -
CDR3 DNA: TGTGCCAGCTCTGGATACGAGACCCAGTACTTC
CDR3 protein: CASSGYETQYF

V gene: TRBV18
D gene: TRBD1
J gene: TRBJ2-5
clone size: -
CDR3 DNA: TGTGCCAGCTCACAGACGGGACAGGGTGGATTGGAGACCCAGTACTTC
CDR3 protein: CASSQTGQGGLETQYF

V gene: TRBV6-1
D gene: -
J gene: TRBJ1-6
clone size: -
CDR3 DNA: TGTGCCAGCAGTGAAGCCCCCAAGTCACCCCTCCACTTT
CDR3 protein: CASSEAPKSPLHF

V gene: TRBV29-1
D gene: -
J gene: TRBJ1-3
clone size: -
CDR3 DNA: TGCAGCGTTGTGCATGGGACTGGAAACACCATATATTTT
CDR3 protein: CSVVHGTGNTIYF

V gene: TRBV28
D gene: -
J gene: TRBJ1-2
clone size: once
CDR3 DNA: TGTGCCAGCAGTTTAATACCCTTACGTGGGGGGACTAACTATGGCTACACCTTC
CDR3 protein: CASSLIPLRGGTNYGYTF

V gene: TRBV28
D gene: -
J gene: TRBJ2-6
clone size: -
CDR3 DNA: TGTGCCAGCAGTACCAAAGGTGGGACTGGGGCCAACGTCCTGACTTTC
CDR3 protein: CASSTKGGTGANVLTF

V gene: TRBV28
D gene: -
J gene: TRBJ1-3
clone size: -
CDR3 DNA: TGTGCCAGCAGTTTGCCAGAGACTGGAAACACCATATATTTT
CDR3 protein: CASSLPETGNTIYF

V gene: TRBV5-1
D gene: -
J gene: TRBJ1-2
clone size: -
CDR3 DNA: TGCGCCAGCAGCTTGGCCGGCAGGAGCGGCTACACCTTC
CDR3 protein: CASSLAGRSGYTF

V gene: TRBV5-6
D gene: TRBD1
J gene: TRBJ2-5
clone size: -
CDR3 DNA: TGTGCCAGCAGCTCCGGGACAGGGGTGACCCAGTACTTC
CDR3 protein: CASSSGTGVTQYF

V gene: TRBV7-9
D gene: -
J gene: TRBJ1-1
clone size: -
CDR3 DNA: TGTGCCAGCAGCTTAGTCCGTGGAGCTGAAGCTTTCTTT
CDR3 protein: CASSLVRGAEAFF

V gene: TRBV2
D gene: TRBD1
J gene: TRBJ2-7
clone size: -
CDR3 DNA: TGTGCCAGCACCAAAAGGCAGGGGGCGCACAACGAGCAGTACTTC
CDR3 protein: CASTKRQGAHNEQYF

V gene: TRBV19
D gene: -
J gene: TRBJ1-6
clone size: -
CDR3 DNA: TGTGCCAGTAGCAAGCCGGCGAATTCGGGTTCACCCCTCCACTTT
CDR3 protein: CASSKPANSGSPLHF

V gene: TRBV19
D gene: -
J gene: TRBJ2-7
clone size: -
CDR3 DNA: TGTGCCAGTAGTATACCGGGTCTTACCTACGAGCAGTACTTC
CDR3 protein: CASSIPGLTYEQYF

V gene: TRBV9
D gene: -
J gene: TRBJ1-1
clone size: -
CDR3 DNA: TGTGCCAGCAGCGTAGGGACAGTTTCCACTGAAGCTTTCTTT
CDR3 protein: CASSVGTVSTEAFF

V gene: TRBV7-9
D gene: TRBD2
J gene: TRBJ2-3
clone size: -
CDR3 DNA: TGTGCCAGCAGCCCTCCGGGACTAGAGGGCACAGATACGCAGTATTTT
CDR3 protein: CASSPPGLEGTDTQYF

V gene: TRBV18
D gene: -
J gene: TRBJ1-6
clone size: -
CDR3 DNA: TGTGCCAGCTCACCACTGGAGACGCTCAGGGACCTCCACTTT
CDR3 protein: CASSPLETLRDLHF

V gene: TRBV2
D gene: TRBD2
J gene: TRBJ2-7
clone size: -
CDR3 DNA: TGTGCCAGCAGGGTGGGGGGGAACTACGAGCAGTACTTC
CDR3 protein: CASRVGGNYEQYF

V gene: TRBV10-3
D gene: -
J gene: TRBJ2-5
clone size: -
CDR3 DNA: TGTGCCATCAGCGCGGGACAGCAAGTAGAGACCCAGTACTTC
CDR3 protein: CAISAGQQVETQYF

V gene: TRBV28
D gene: -
J gene: TRBJ1-1
clone size: -
CDR3 DNA: TGTGCCAGCAGTTTATTTGGTAGGGGGGAGGAAGCTTTCTTT
CDR3 protein: CASSLFGRGEEAFF

V gene: TRBV30
D gene: -
J gene: TRBJ2-7
clone size: once
CDR3 DNA: TGTGCCTGGAGTGTAAGTGGAACGGGCCAGAAATCCTACGAGCAGTACTTC
CDR3 protein: CAWSVSGTGQKSYEQYF

V gene: TRBV5-1
D gene: -
J gene: TRBJ2-1
clone size: -
CDR3 DNA: TGCGCCAGCAGCTTGGTAGTTGGCTACAATGAGCAGTTCTTC
CDR3 protein: CASSLVVGYNEQFF

V gene: TRBV20-1
D gene: -
J gene: TRBJ1-6
clone size: -
CDR3 DNA: TGCAGTGCTAGTTTGGAGAGGAATTCACCCCTCCACTTT
CDR3 protein: CSASLERNSPLHF

V gene: TRBV27
D gene: TRBD2
J gene: TRBJ2-3
clone size: -
CDR3 DNA: TGTGCCAGCAGTTTAAGCCTAGCGGGAGTAGAGTCATATACGCAGTATTTT
CDR3 protein: CASSLSLAGVESYTQYF

V gene: TRBV19
D gene: -
J gene: TRBJ1-4
clone size: -
CDR3 DNA: TGTGCCAGTAGTTGGATGGGGAATAATGAAAAACTGTTTTTT
CDR3 protein: CASSWMGNNEKLFF

V gene: TRBV29-1
D gene: -
J gene: TRBJ1-2
clone size: -
CDR3 DNA: TGCAGCGTTGTAGGGGTGGAAGGCTACACCTTC
CDR3 protein: CSVVGVEGYTF

V gene: TRBV6-5
D gene: TRBD1
J gene: TRBJ2-7
clone size: -
CDR3 DNA: TGTGCCAGCAGTTTTGGACAGGACTACGAGCAGTACTTC
CDR3 protein: CASSFGQDYEQYF

V gene: TRBV7-2
D gene: TRBD2
J gene: TRBJ2-3
clone size: -
CDR3 DNA: TGTGCCAGCAGCTCTAGCGGGAGCACAGATACGCAGTATTTT
CDR3 protein: CASSSSGSTDTQYF

V gene: TRBV28
D gene: -
J gene: TRBJ2-2
clone size: -
CDR3 DNA: TGTGCCAGCAGCCCTTTTTATACCACCCGGGACACCTACACCGGGGAGCTGTTTTTT
CDR3 protein: CASSPFYTTRDTYTGELFF

V gene: TRBV9
D gene: -
J gene: TRBJ1-6
clone size: once
CDR3 DNA: TGTGCCAGCAAAGTCGGTTCACCCCTCCACTTT
CDR3 protein: CASKVGSPLHF

V gene: TRBV5-1
D gene: -
J gene: TRBJ1-2
clone size: -
CDR3 DNA: TGCGCCAGCAGCTACGACGGAGTAGGCGGCTACACCTTC
CDR3 protein: CASSYDGVGGYTF

V gene: TRBV7-9
D gene: TRBD1
J gene: TRBJ1-5
clone size: -
CDR3 DNA: TGTGCCAGCAGCTTAGGACAGGGGTCAAATCAGCCCCAGCATTTT
CDR3 protein: CASSLGQGSNQPQHF

V gene: TRBV15
D gene: TRBD2
J gene: TRBJ2-1
clone size: -
CDR3 DNA: TGTGCCACCACCAGCGGGAGTGGCCCCTACAATGAGCAGTTCTTC
CDR3 protein: CATTSGSGPYNEQFF

V gene: TRBV15
D gene: -
J gene: TRBJ1-3
clone size: -
CDR3 DNA: TGTGCCACCAGCAGAGGGTCTGGAAACACCATATATTTT
CDR3 protein: CATSRGSGNTIYF

V gene: TRBV6-5
D gene: TRBD1
J gene: TRBJ2-1
clone size: -
CDR3 DNA: TGTGCCAGCAAGGGGACAGGGGGTCATGAGCAGTTCTTC
CDR3 protein: CASKGTGGHEQFF

V gene: TRBV5-4
D gene: -
J gene: TRBJ1-4
clone size: -
CDR3 DNA: TGTGCCAGCAGCCGGGACTTCCATAGTGGGGCAACTAATGAAAAACTGTTTTTT
CDR3 protein: CASSRDFHSGATNEKLFF

V gene: TRBV7-9
D gene: TRBD1
J gene: TRBJ1-2
clone size: -
CDR3 DNA: TGTGCCAGCAGCGCCCCAGGGACAGGGATAGGCGGCTACACCTTC
CDR3 protein: CASSAPGTGIGGYTF

V gene: TRBV7-8
D gene: TRBD1
J gene: TRBJ1-1
clone size: -
CDR3 DNA: TGTGCCAGCAGCTTAGATACAGGGGGGTGGACTGAAGCTTTCTTT
CDR3 protein: CASSLDTGGWTEAFF

V gene: TRBV30
D gene: -
J gene: TRBJ2-3
clone size: -
CDR3 DNA: TGTGCCTGGAGAGGGAAGACAGATACGCAGTATTTT
CDR3 protein: CAWRGKTDTQYF

V gene: TRBV14
D gene: -
J gene: TRBJ2-7
clone size: -
CDR3 DNA: TGTGCCAGCAGCCCCCCCATGACCTACGAGCAGTACTTC
CDR3 protein: CASSPPMTYEQYF

V gene: TRBV28
D gene: -
J gene: TRBJ2-1
clone size: -
CDR3 DNA: TGTGCCAGCAATCGCAGGAATTCCTACAATGAGCAGTTCTTC
CDR3 protein: CASNRRNSYNEQFF

V gene: TRBV12-3/TRBV12-4
D gene: -
J gene: TRBJ1-1
clone size: few
CDR3 DNA: TGTGCCAGCGGAGAACGGGACACTGAAGCTTTCTTT
CDR3 protein: CASGERDTEAFF

V gene: TRBV15
D gene: -
J gene: TRBJ1-3
clone size: -
CDR3 DNA: TGTGCCACCAGCAGGGTTAAGGGCTCTGGAAACACCATATATTTT
CDR3 protein: CATSRVKGSGNTIYF

V gene: TRBV5-1
D gene: TRBD1
J gene: TRBJ2-7
clone size: -
CDR3 DNA: TGCGCCAGCAGCTTAACAGGGGGCTTGAACGAGCAGTACTTC
CDR3 protein: CASSLTGGLNEQYF

V gene: TRBV28
D gene: -
J gene: TRBJ1-3
clone size: -
CDR3 DNA: TGTGCCAGCAGTTTGCAGGGGACTGGAAACACCATATATTTT
CDR3 protein: CASSLQGTGNTIYF

V gene: TRBV10-2
D gene: -
J gene: TRBJ1-5
clone size: -
CDR3 DNA: TGCGCCAGCAGCTTAAGTCCGACAGGTGGGGGCAATCAGCCCCAGCATTTT
CDR3 protein: CASSLSPTGGGNQPQHF

V gene: TRBV25-1
D gene: -
J gene: TRBJ2-3
clone size: -
CDR3 DNA: TGTGCCAGCAGTCATACCAGGGCATCGCCAGATACGCAGTATTTT
CDR3 protein: CASSHTRASPDTQYF

V gene: TRBV30
D gene: -
J gene: TRBJ2-1
clone size: -
CDR3 DNA: TGTGCCTGGAGTCGCGCTAGCGTCTCCTACAATGAGCAGTTCTTC
CDR3 protein: CAWSRASVSYNEQFF

V gene: TRBV9
D gene: TRBD2
J gene: TRBJ2-5
clone size: -
CDR3 DNA: TGTGCCAGCAGCGTAACTAGCGGTTTACAAGAGACCCAGTACTTC
CDR3 protein: CASSVTSGLQETQYF

V gene: TRBV5-6
D gene: TRBD2
J gene: TRBJ2-5
clone size: -
CDR3 DNA: TGTGCCAGCAGCCGTAGCGGGAAAGAGACCCAGTACTTC
CDR3 protein: CASSRSGKETQYF

V gene: TRBV5-1
D gene: TRBD1
J gene: TRBJ1-3
clone size: -
CDR3 DNA: TGCGCCAGCAGCTTTGAGGGGGCAGCAGCTGGAAACACCATATATTTT
CDR3 protein: CASSFEGAAAGNTIYF

V gene: TRBV25-1
D gene: TRBD2
J gene: TRBJ2-1
clone size: once
CDR3 DNA: TGTGCCAGCAGTGAACCGGGACTAGGAGATTACAATGAGCAGTTCTTC
CDR3 protein: CASSEPGLGDYNEQFF

V gene: TRBV11-3
D gene: -
J gene: TRBJ1-3
clone size: -
CDR3 DNA: TGTGCCAGCAGCGAAACAGGGAGCTCTGGAAACACCATATATTTT
CDR3 protein: CASSETGSSGNTIYF